The TCR beta chain under discussion was sequenced for a study of CD8+CD57+ T cells in acquired aplastic anemia. Study-level information: DNA from sorted CD4+ and CD8+ cells averaged around 3.5 ug. Study results and limitations: About 27 shared CD8+ CDR3s appeared highly expressed within patients' immunodominant clones.

Profiles of TCR beta VDJ and CDR3 were generated from a genomic DNA template. TCRdb fed the reads into MiXCR, producing one record per CDR3 protein. The data hold roughly 250,000 distinct CDR3 sequences, with approximately 79% observed a single time. About this clonotype itself: The antigen is undetermined.

Germline CDR1 reads SGDLS; CDR2 reads YYNGEE. V was clipped by 2 bases and J by 12 bases; unmatched bases: 16. CDR3 length: 15 amino acids. The patients chosen for sequencing had shown expansion of CD8+CD57+ cells (detected by flow cytometry). Patients, without exception, had severe acquired aplastic anemia. Sequenced sample: sorted CD4+, CD8+, or CD8+CD57+ T cells (not recorded which) from PBMCs. The sequence came from a human donor with aplastic anemia. The chain couples TRBV9 to TRBJ1-2, with 7 bases that match TRBD1. The CDR3 is CASSVWGTDDTGDTF. The CDR3 nucleotides read TGTGCCAGCAGCGTGTGGGGGACAGATGACACCGGCGACACCTTC. Full variable domain (remainder filled in from reference TRBV9 and TRBJ1-2): DSGVTQTPKHLITATGQRVTLRCSPRSGDLSVYWYQQSLDQGLQFLIQYYNGEERAKGNILERFSAQQFPDLHSELNLSSLELGDSALYFCASSVWGTDDTGDTFGSGTRLTVV.